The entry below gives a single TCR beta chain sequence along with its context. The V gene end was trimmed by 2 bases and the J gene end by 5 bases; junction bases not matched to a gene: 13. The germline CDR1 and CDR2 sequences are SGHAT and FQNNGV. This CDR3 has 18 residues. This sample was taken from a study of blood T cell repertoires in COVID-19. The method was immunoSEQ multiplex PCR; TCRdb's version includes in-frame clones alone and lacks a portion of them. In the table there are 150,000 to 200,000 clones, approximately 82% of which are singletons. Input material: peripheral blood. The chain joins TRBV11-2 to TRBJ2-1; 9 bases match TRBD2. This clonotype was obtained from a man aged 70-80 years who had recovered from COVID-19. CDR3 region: CASSLRLSGRPTNNEQFF. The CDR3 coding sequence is TGTGCCAGCAGCTTACGACTGAGCGGGAGGCCGACGAACAATGAGCAGTTCTTC. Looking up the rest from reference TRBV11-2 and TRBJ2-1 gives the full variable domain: EAGVAQSPRYKIIEKRQSVAFWCNPISGHATLYWYQQILGQGPKLLIQFQNNGVVDDSQLPKDRFSAERLKGVDSTLKIQPAKLEDSAVYLCASSLRLSGRPTNNEQFFGPGTRLTVL.